Listed below are T cell receptor beta chains from one sample, sequenced in a study of blood T cell repertoires in COVID-19. Assay: immunoSEQ multiplex PCR; the TCRdb copy retains only in-frame clones and omits some. The sample has over 200,000 clones; 92% are singletons. Sequences were obtained from peripheral blood. These receptors were obtained from a young man with acute or convalescent COVID-19. CDR3s leave out the opening cysteine and the closing phenylalanine or tryptophan.

TRBV18	TRBJ2-5	12	ASSRALEEETQY
TRBV2	TRBJ2-7	13	ASTEEQGFTYEQY
TRBV2	TRBJ1-1	11	ASRVAGNTEAF
TRBV19	TRBJ2-7	11	ASSILFSYEQY
TRBV6-1	TRBJ2-7	12	ASSDQGAWNEQY
TRBV12-3/TRBV12-4	TRBJ2-3	10	ASRAFTDTQY
TRBV5-1	TRBJ2-3	15	ASSLIFDSSGTDTQY
TRBV7-8	TRBJ1-5	13	ASSLGGRVDQPQH
TRBV30	TRBJ2-7	13	AWSGTGTGAYEQY
TRBV5-1	TRBJ2-1	10	ASSVENNEQF
TRBV29-1	TRBJ2-3	13	SVEVGLALADTQY
TRBV4-1	TRBJ1-1	18	ASSQEGVPLRGILDTEAF
TRBV28	TRBJ1-5	13	ASRVRGTGNQPQH
TRBV29-1	TRBJ1-5	11	SVEQGLGQPQH
TRBV6-5	TRBJ2-7	13	ASSYPGTGGYEQY
TRBV6-1	TRBJ2-1	16	ASSEASFLLAGPNEQF
TRBV7-9	TRBJ2-5	10	ASSSLRETQY
TRBV5-4	TRBJ1-4	13	ASSLGGPGNEKLF